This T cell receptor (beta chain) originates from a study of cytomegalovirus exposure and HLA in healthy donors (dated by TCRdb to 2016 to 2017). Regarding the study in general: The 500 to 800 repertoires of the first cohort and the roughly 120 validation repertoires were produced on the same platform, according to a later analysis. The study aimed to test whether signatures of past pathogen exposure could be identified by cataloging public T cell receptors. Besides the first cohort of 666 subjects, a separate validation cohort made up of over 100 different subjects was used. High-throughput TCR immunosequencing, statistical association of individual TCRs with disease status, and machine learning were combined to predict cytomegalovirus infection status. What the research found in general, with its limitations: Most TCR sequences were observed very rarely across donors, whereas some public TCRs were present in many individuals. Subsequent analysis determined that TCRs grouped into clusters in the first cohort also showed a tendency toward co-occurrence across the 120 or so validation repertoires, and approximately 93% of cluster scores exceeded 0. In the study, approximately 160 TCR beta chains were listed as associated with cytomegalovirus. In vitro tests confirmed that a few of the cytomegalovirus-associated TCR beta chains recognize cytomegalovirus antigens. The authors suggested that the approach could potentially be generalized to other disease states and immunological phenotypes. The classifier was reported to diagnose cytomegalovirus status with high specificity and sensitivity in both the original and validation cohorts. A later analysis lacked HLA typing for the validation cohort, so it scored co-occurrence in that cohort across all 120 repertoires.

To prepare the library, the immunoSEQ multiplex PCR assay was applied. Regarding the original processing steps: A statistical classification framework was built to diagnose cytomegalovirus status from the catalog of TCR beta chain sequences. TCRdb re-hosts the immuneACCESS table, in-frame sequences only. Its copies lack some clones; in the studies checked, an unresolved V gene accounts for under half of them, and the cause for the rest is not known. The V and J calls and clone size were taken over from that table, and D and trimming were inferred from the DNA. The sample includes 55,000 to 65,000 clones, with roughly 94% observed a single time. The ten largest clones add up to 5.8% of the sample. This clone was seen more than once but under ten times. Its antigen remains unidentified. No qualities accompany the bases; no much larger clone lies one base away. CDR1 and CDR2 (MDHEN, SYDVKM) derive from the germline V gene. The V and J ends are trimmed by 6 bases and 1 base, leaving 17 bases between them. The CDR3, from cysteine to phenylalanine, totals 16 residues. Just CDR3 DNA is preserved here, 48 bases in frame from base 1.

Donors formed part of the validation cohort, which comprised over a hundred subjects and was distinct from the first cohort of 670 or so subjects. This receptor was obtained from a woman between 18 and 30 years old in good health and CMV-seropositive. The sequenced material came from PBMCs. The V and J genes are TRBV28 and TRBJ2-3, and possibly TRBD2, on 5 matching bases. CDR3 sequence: CASSRAGDGRTDTQYF. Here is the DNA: TGTGCCAGCAGCCGGGCCGGGGATGGGCGCACAGATACGCAGTATTTT.